This T cell receptor (beta chain) is from a study of blood T cell repertoires in COVID-19. Whole-study context: The United States, Italy and Spain supplied acute and convalescent COVID-19 samples. T cells, B-cell-depleted T cells, or PBMCs supplied cDNA or gDNA.

With V trimmed by 4 bases and J by 4 bases, 0 bases remained unmatched. Germline CDR1 reads ENHRY; CDR2 reads SYGVKD. The CDR3 spans 12 residues. In the study's own analysis: Nucleated cell counts were estimated from reference gene primer amplification. Only in-frame clones appear in the TCRdb table, and some are missing; sequencing was by immunoSEQ multiplex PCR. That table furnishes V, J and clone size, whereas the DNA furnished D and trimming. This table holds some 210,000 clones, almost 85% found once. This chain connects TRBV10-3 to TRBJ2-5, with 7 bases identical to TRBD1. What was sequenced was peripheral blood. This sequence originates from a woman between 45 and 65 years old with active or convalescent COVID-19. The CDR3 region has the DNA TGTGCCATCAGTGCAGGGGGAGAGACCCAGTACTTC. As protein: CAISAGGETQYF.